A selection of T cell receptor beta chains follows, all from one sample in a study of cytomegalovirus exposure and HLA in healthy donors. Assay: immunoSEQ multiplex PCR; the TCRdb copy retains only in-frame clones and omits some. This table has some 180,000 clones, about 80% appearing once. Sequenced input: PBMCs. These receptors were obtained from a woman younger than 45 in good health and CMV-seropositive. CDR3s include the opening cysteine and the closing phenylalanine or tryptophan. D genes are given only for firm matches. Rows give clone size only sometimes, using once, few, many, or a class for an expanded clone.

CDR3: CASSLGDEQYF
DNA: TGTGCCAGCAGCTTAGGGGACGAGCAGTACTTC
V: TRBV5-5
D: NA
size: NA
J: TRBJ2-7

CDR3: CAIRGSGNTIYF
DNA: TGTGCCATCAGGGGGAGTGGAAACACCATATATTTT
V: TRBV10-3
D: NA
size: NA
J: TRBJ1-3

CDR3: CASSLDRDRSQPQHF
DNA: TGTGCCAGCAGTTTGGACCGGGACAGGTCCCAGCCCCAGCATTTT
V: TRBV28
D: TRBD1
size: NA
J: TRBJ1-5

CDR3: CASSLDLRFEQYF
DNA: TGTGCCAGCAGCTTAGATCTGAGGTTCGAGCAGTACTTC
V: TRBV11-2
D: NA
size: NA
J: TRBJ2-7

CDR3: CAWSGGDSNQPQHF
DNA: TGTGCCTGGAGTGGGGGAGATAGCAATCAGCCCCAGCATTTT
V: TRBV30
D: NA
size: NA
J: TRBJ1-5

CDR3: CASSSLQGNTEAFF
DNA: TGTGCCAGCAGCTCGCTACAGGGGAACACTGAAGCTTTCTTT
V: TRBV11-2
D: NA
size: NA
J: TRBJ1-1

CDR3: CASSSPGTGGTSSYEQYF
DNA: TGTGCCAGCAGTTCCCCCGGGACAGGGGGTACAAGCTCCTACGAGCAGTACTTC
V: TRBV28
D: TRBD1
size: NA
J: TRBJ2-7

CDR3: CASSDRDYGYTF
DNA: TGTGCCAGCAGCGACAGAGACTATGGCTACACCTTC
V: TRBV7-9
D: NA
size: NA
J: TRBJ1-2

CDR3: CASSQTGSGANVLTF
DNA: TGTGCCAGCAGTCAGACAGGCTCTGGGGCCAACGTCCTGACTTTC
V: TRBV9
D: NA
size: once
J: TRBJ2-6

CDR3: CASSVGPGGLYEQYF
DNA: TGTGCCAGCAGCGTGGGACCCGGGGGACTCTACGAGCAGTACTTC
V: TRBV9
D: NA
size: NA
J: TRBJ2-7

CDR3: CASSLAGPRSYEQYF
DNA: TGTGCCAGCAGTTTAGCAGGGCCCCGCTCCTACGAGCAGTACTTC
V: TRBV28
D: NA
size: NA
J: TRBJ2-7

CDR3: CASSLRRERPDTQYF
DNA: TGTGCCAGCAGCTTAAGACGGGAGAGGCCAGATACGCAGTATTTT
V: TRBV7-2
D: NA
size: NA
J: TRBJ2-3

CDR3: CASSPTQRGYNEQFF
DNA: TGTGCCAGTAGTCCTACTCAGCGGGGTTACAATGAGCAGTTCTTC
V: TRBV19
D: TRBD2
size: NA
J: TRBJ2-1

CDR3: CASSLEVRVGEQYF
DNA: TGCGCCAGCAGCCTCGAGGTCAGGGTAGGAGAGCAGTACTTC
V: TRBV4-1
D: NA
size: NA
J: TRBJ2-7

CDR3: CATSPLGGRAFF
DNA: TGTGCCACCAGCCCCCTGGGGGGGAGAGCTTTCTTT
V: TRBV15
D: NA
size: NA
J: TRBJ1-1

CDR3: CASSIGGEHRYPQYF
DNA: TGTGCCAGTAGTATAGGTGGGGAACACAGGTATCCGCAGTATTTT
V: TRBV19
D: NA
size: few
J: TRBJ2-3

CDR3: CASSSSSATNEKLFF
DNA: TGCGCCAGCAGCTCCTCGAGTGCAACTAATGAAAAACTGTTTTTT
V: TRBV5-1
D: NA
size: NA
J: TRBJ1-4

CDR3: CSSSLTAGGRSEQFF
DNA: TGTTCCAGCAGCTTGACAGCGGGGGGTAGGTCTGAGCAGTTCTTC
V: TRBV7-9
D: TRBD2
size: NA
J: TRBJ2-1

CDR3: CSVVWRDSYEQYF
DNA: TGCAGCGTTGTCTGGCGGGACTCCTACGAGCAGTACTTC
V: TRBV29-1
D: NA
size: NA
J: TRBJ2-7

CDR3: CASSLGQPYGYTF
DNA: TGCGCCAGCAGCCTGGGACAGCCCTATGGCTACACCTTC
V: TRBV5-1
D: TRBD1
size: NA
J: TRBJ1-2

CDR3: CASSWDRGNQPQHF
DNA: TGCGCCAGCAGTTGGGACAGGGGCAATCAGCCCCAGCATTTT
V: TRBV23-1
D: TRBD1
size: few
J: TRBJ1-5

CDR3: CASSQAPSDTDTQYF
DNA: TGTGCCAGCAGCCAAGCCCCTAGCGACACAGATACGCAGTATTTT
V: TRBV4-2
D: NA
size: NA
J: TRBJ2-3

CDR3: CASNEGGPYEQYF
DNA: TGTGCCAGCAACGAGGGGGGGCCGTACGAGCAGTACTTC
V: TRBV28
D: NA
size: NA
J: TRBJ2-7

CDR3: CASSYSGGGETQYF
DNA: TGTGCCAGCAGTTACTCGGGGGGAGGAGAGACCCAGTACTTC
V: TRBV6-6
D: NA
size: few
J: TRBJ2-5

CDR3: CASSGHQGEAGNTIYF
DNA: TGTGCCAGCAGCGGGCACCAGGGGGAAGCTGGAAACACCATATATTTT
V: TRBV2
D: TRBD1
size: NA
J: TRBJ1-3

CDR3: CASRISPGLGTDTQYF
DNA: TGTGCCAGCAGAATTTCGCCGGGACTCGGCACAGATACGCAGTATTTT
V: TRBV2
D: NA
size: NA
J: TRBJ2-3

CDR3: CAIRGTGHNEQFF
DNA: TGTGCCATAAGGGGGACAGGACACAATGAGCAGTTCTTC
V: TRBV10-3
D: TRBD1
size: NA
J: TRBJ2-1

CDR3: CASSLAPSGRGETQYF
DNA: TGTGCCAGCAGCTTAGCGCCTAGCGGGCGGGGAGAGACCCAGTACTTC
V: TRBV11-2
D: TRBD2
size: NA
J: TRBJ2-5

CDR3: CAWSRDRVLEKLFF
DNA: TGTGCCTGGAGCCGGGACAGGGTGTTAGAAAAACTGTTTTTT
V: TRBV30
D: TRBD1
size: NA
J: TRBJ1-4

CDR3: CASSRDTIAGGDTDTQYF
DNA: TGTGCCAGCAGCCGAGATACGATAGCGGGGGGGGACACAGATACGCAGTATTTT
V: TRBV7-2
D: TRBD2
size: NA
J: TRBJ2-3

CDR3: CASSSQRPQGPSSYEQYF
DNA: TGTGCCAGCAGCTCCCAGCGTCCCCAGGGCCCGAGCTCCTACGAGCAGTACTTC
V: TRBV11-3
D: NA
size: NA
J: TRBJ2-7

CDR3: CASSLAPQGLTSYEQYF
DNA: TGTGCCAGCAGCTTAGCCCCCCAGGGGCTCACTTCCTACGAGCAGTACTTC
V: TRBV7-9
D: NA
size: NA
J: TRBJ2-7

CDR3: CASSEGGLAHGELFF
DNA: TGTGCCAGCAGTGAAGGGGGACTCGCTCACGGGGAGCTGTTTTTT
V: TRBV25-1
D: NA
size: NA
J: TRBJ2-2

CDR3: CASSLPAGDTGELFF
DNA: TGTGCCAGCAGTCTCCCAGCGGGGGACACCGGGGAGCTGTTTTTT
V: TRBV9
D: TRBD2
size: few
J: TRBJ2-2

CDR3: CASSSLLGGHNEQFF
DNA: TGTGCCAGCAGTTCCCTACTCGGGGGTCACAATGAGCAGTTCTTC
V: TRBV28
D: NA
size: NA
J: TRBJ2-1

CDR3: CASSSRDRGLETQYF
DNA: TGTGCCAGCAGTTCACGGGACAGGGGATTGGAGACCCAGTACTTC
V: TRBV28
D: TRBD1
size: NA
J: TRBJ2-5

CDR3: CASSSQTDINYGYTF
DNA: TGTGCCAGCAGCTCACAGACAGATATAAACTATGGCTACACCTTC
V: TRBV13
D: NA
size: few
J: TRBJ1-2

CDR3: CASSSQGYSNQPQHF
DNA: TGTGCCAGCAGCAGTCAGGGGTATAGCAATCAGCCCCAGCATTTT
V: TRBV6-1
D: NA
size: NA
J: TRBJ1-5

CDR3: CASSSGLSVSEQFF
DNA: TGTGCCAGCAGCTCGGGACTGTCTGTCAGCGAGCAGTTCTTC
V: TRBV7-9
D: NA
size: once
J: TRBJ2-1

CDR3: CASSYHESSYNEQFF
DNA: TGTGCCAGCAGTTATCACGAGAGCTCCTACAATGAGCAGTTCTTC
V: TRBV28
D: NA
size: NA
J: TRBJ2-1

CDR3: CASSEALRQAGANVLTF
DNA: TGTGCCAGCAGTGAAGCGCTGAGACAGGCTGGGGCCAACGTCCTGACTTTC
V: TRBV6-1
D: NA
size: NA
J: TRBJ2-6

CDR3: CASSAGAKYNEQFF
DNA: TGTGCCAGCAGTGCGGGGGCCAAATACAATGAGCAGTTCTTC
V: TRBV6-5
D: NA
size: NA
J: TRBJ2-1

CDR3: CASSIKSENTEAFF
DNA: TGTGCCAGTAGTATAAAGAGTGAGAACACTGAAGCTTTCTTT
V: TRBV19
D: NA
size: NA
J: TRBJ1-1

CDR3: CASSSNSDEAFF
DNA: TGTGCCAGCAGCTCCAATTCAGATGAAGCTTTCTTT
V: TRBV7-6
D: NA
size: NA
J: TRBJ1-1

CDR3: CAISEFMEGPNYGYTF
DNA: TGTGCCATCAGTGAGTTCATGGAGGGCCCTAACTATGGCTACACCTTC
V: TRBV6-1
D: NA
size: few
J: TRBJ1-2

CDR3: CASSRTGTSGKYEQYF
DNA: TGTGCCAGCAGTAGGACCGGGACTAGCGGGAAGTACGAGCAGTACTTC
V: TRBV5-8
D: TRBD2
size: NA
J: TRBJ2-7

CDR3: CASSVGSSGNTIYF
DNA: TGTGCCAGCAGCGTAGGGAGCTCTGGAAACACCATATATTTT
V: TRBV9
D: NA
size: NA
J: TRBJ1-3

CDR3: CASSQVTGSVGTEAFF
DNA: TGCGCCAGCAGCCAAGTAACAGGGTCGGTTGGGACTGAAGCTTTCTTT
V: TRBV4-3
D: NA
size: NA
J: TRBJ1-1

CDR3: CASSLFPAGTQYF
DNA: TGTGCCAGCAGCCTGTTTCCCGCGGGGACCCAGTACTTC
V: TRBV11-3
D: NA
size: once
J: TRBJ2-5